The clone carrying this T cell receptor (beta chain) was counted only a few times. Its antigen is unidentified. This sample is drawn from a study of T cell repertoires in cytomegalovirus infection. The wider study: Public TCR beta signatures were indicative of both CMV infection and a matching HLA type.

The germline V gene has CDR1 MGHRA and CDR2 YSYEKL. The V segment lost 2 bases and the J segment 0 bases; nucleotides outside the gene matches: 6. The CDR3 is 17 residues long. TCRdb analysed the reads with MiXCR anew, one entry per CDR3 protein. The table records some 310,000 distinct CDR3 sequences, around 25% of them present only once. Regarding the study as a whole: Dominant in the ex vivo response were TCR beta clonotypes restricted by HLA-C and specific for CMV.

The clonotype was recovered from a human donor in good health (CMV status not recorded). Some clones in this sample may be carry-over from other donors' samples. Sequenced here: cultured PBMCs, sampled from culture after CMV antigen stimulation. The V call is TRBV4-1, the J call TRBJ2-3; 9 nucleotides line up with TRBD2. The CDR3 DNA sequence: TGCGCCAGCAGCCAACTACTAGCGGGCCTTAGCACAGATACGCAGTATTTT. It translates to CASSQLLAGLSTDTQYF.